This T cell receptor (beta chain) appears in the sequencing data of a study of T cell repertoires in cytomegalovirus infection. Study information: Public signatures in TCR beta pointed to CMV infection and matching HLA type. Study-level findings and limits: CMV-specific HLA-C-restricted TCR beta clonotypes dominated the ex vivo response. Of the TCR beta families, the public ones yielded a cumulative frequency that identified carriers of CMV plus the relevant HLA.

Points on this clonotype: Its target is not known.

TCRdb used MiXCR to reprocess the reads, holding one entry per CDR3 protein. The sample includes around 530,000 distinct CDR3 sequences, 26% of them seen just once. The sequenced sample was PBMCs. The sequence was collected from a human donor in good health (CMV status not recorded). Some clones in this sample may be carry-over from other donors' samples.

CDR3 sequence: CASSPFSGSSYNEQFF. CDR3 DNA sequence: TGTGCCAGCAGTCCCTTCAGCGGCAGCTCCTACAATGAGCAGTTCTTC. The J gene is TRBJ2-1, the V gene TRBV27; possibly TRBD2 for D (5 bases). The CDR3 runs 16 residues. Germline-derived CDR1 and CDR2 are MNHEY and SMNVEV (reference sequence). V lost 5 bases to trimming and J lost 0 bases, with 14 bases between them.